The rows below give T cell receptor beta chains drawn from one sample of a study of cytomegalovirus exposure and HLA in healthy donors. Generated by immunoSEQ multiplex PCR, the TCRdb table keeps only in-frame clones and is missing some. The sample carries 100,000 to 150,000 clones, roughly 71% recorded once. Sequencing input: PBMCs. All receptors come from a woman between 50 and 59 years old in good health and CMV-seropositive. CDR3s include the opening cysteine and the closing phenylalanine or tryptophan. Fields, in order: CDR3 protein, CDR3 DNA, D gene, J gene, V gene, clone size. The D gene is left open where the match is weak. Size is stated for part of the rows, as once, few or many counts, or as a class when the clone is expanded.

CDR3: CASVGGAANTGELFF; DNA: TGTGCCAGTGTGGGGGGGGCCGCGAACACCGGGGAGCTGTTTTTT; D: .; J: TRBJ2-2; V: TRBV19; size: .
CDR3: CASKRGSGEKLFF; DNA: TGTGCCAGTAAAAGGGGAAGTGGTGAAAAACTGTTTTTT; D: .; J: TRBJ1-4; V: TRBV2; size: .
CDR3: CASSAGQSNEKLFF; DNA: TGTGCCAGCAGCGCGGGACAGTCAAATGAAAAACTGTTTTTT; D: TRBD1; J: TRBJ1-4; V: TRBV28; size: .
CDR3: CASSLSAAPQNTEAFF; DNA: TGTGCCAGCAGCCTAAGTGCCGCCCCACAGAACACTGAAGCTTTCTTT; D: .; J: TRBJ1-1; V: TRBV4-2; size: .
CDR3: CASSVRGGETQYF; DNA: TGTGCCAGCAGCGTCCGGGGGGGGGAGACCCAGTACTTC; D: TRBD2; J: TRBJ2-5; V: TRBV9; size: .
CDR3: CASSLRGRGGYTF; DNA: TGTGCCAGCAGCCTAAGGGGGCGCGGAGGCTACACCTTC; D: TRBD1; J: TRBJ1-2; V: TRBV5-6; size: .
CDR3: CASDGRTVGHGSGYTF; DNA: TGTGCCAGCGACGGAAGAACAGTGGGTCATGGTAGTGGCTACACCTTC; D: .; J: TRBJ1-2; V: TRBV19; size: many
CDR3: CASSNSGTYNEQFF; DNA: TGTGCCAGCAGCAATTCGGGGACCTACAATGAGCAGTTCTTC; D: .; J: TRBJ2-1; V: TRBV6-5; size: .
CDR3: CASSYARESRGYTF; DNA: TGTGCCAGCAGTTACGCAAGGGAGAGTCGTGGCTACACCTTC; D: .; J: TRBJ1-2; V: TRBV28; size: .
CDR3: CASTGRGRETQYF; DNA: TGTGCCAGCACTGGTCGGGGTAGAGAGACCCAGTACTTC; D: .; J: TRBJ2-5; V: TRBV2; size: .
CDR3: CASSHAKGQGAFF; DNA: TGTGCCAGCAGCCATGCTAAGGGCCAGGGAGCTTTCTTT; D: .; J: TRBJ1-1; V: TRBV7-9; size: .
CDR3: CASSYSFWRADGELFF; DNA: TGTGCCAGCAGTTACTCCTTTTGGCGGGCGGACGGGGAGCTGTTTTTT; D: .; J: TRBJ2-2; V: TRBV6-5; size: .
CDR3: CASSRGAGTSTDTQYF; DNA: TGCGCCAGCAGCCGCGGGGCAGGGACCAGCACAGATACGCAGTATTTT; D: .; J: TRBJ2-3; V: TRBV5-1; size: .
CDR3: CASSSGTSGNYEQYF; DNA: TGTGCCAGCAGCTCCGGGACTAGCGGAAACTACGAGCAGTACTTC; D: TRBD2; J: TRBJ2-7; V: TRBV7-7; size: .
CDR3: CASSNGGDQNIQYF; DNA: TGTGCCAGCTCAAATGGGGGGGATCAAAACATTCAGTACTTC; D: TRBD2; J: TRBJ2-4; V: TRBV18; size: .
CDR3: CASSIDLAGVKLFF; DNA: TGTGCCAGTAGTATAGACCTAGCGGGGGTGAAGCTGTTTTTT; D: TRBD2; J: TRBJ2-2; V: TRBV19; size: once
CDR3: CASRLGTAYEQYF; DNA: TGTGCCAGCAGACTGGGGACAGCCTACGAGCAGTACTTC; D: TRBD1; J: TRBJ2-7; V: TRBV10-3; size: .
CDR3: CASSQARARSYNEQFF; DNA: TGCGCCAGCAGCCAGGCCAGGGCAAGGTCCTACAATGAGCAGTTCTTC; D: .; J: TRBJ2-1; V: TRBV4-3; size: .
CDR3: CASSTNSGQIYGYTF; DNA: TGTGCCAGCAGCACAAACTCGGGACAAATCTATGGCTACACCTTC; D: .; J: TRBJ1-2; V: TRBV11-2; size: .
CDR3: CASSLGVRGATGEQYF; DNA: TGTGCCAGCAGCTTGGGCGTGCGGGGGGCGACGGGGGAGCAGTACTTC; D: TRBD2; J: TRBJ2-7; V: TRBV5-4; size: .
CDR3: CASSQGQKQRGDTQYF; DNA: TGTGCCAGCAGCCAGGGACAGAAACAAAGGGGAGATACGCAGTATTTT; D: TRBD1; J: TRBJ2-3; V: TRBV11-2; size: .
CDR3: CASSPDIKNTEAFF; DNA: TGTGCCAGCAGTCCGGACATAAAGAACACTGAAGCTTTCTTT; D: .; J: TRBJ1-1; V: TRBV2; size: .
CDR3: CAWTPGLAGDNEQFF; DNA: TGTGCCTGGACCCCGGGACTAGCGGGTGACAATGAGCAGTTCTTC; D: TRBD2; J: TRBJ2-1; V: TRBV30; size: .
CDR3: CASSSTRERTDTQYF; DNA: TGTGCCAGCAGCTCGACTAGAGAACGCACAGATACGCAGTATTTT; D: .; J: TRBJ2-3; V: TRBV7-2; size: .